This T cell receptor beta chain was sequenced during a study of blood T cells in healthy people across ages. General study findings and limits: In long-lived donors, naive CD4+ cell counts and diversity exceeded those of aged donors.

Using a J-beta primer mix together with a sample-barcoded 5' primer, a second PCR was run for roughly 6 to 12 cycles. Through a template-switch adaptor with 12 random nucleotides, each cDNA molecule received a tag. In TCRdb, the 5' RACE reads were re-called with MiXCR into one record per CDR3 protein. Seen here are about 1,000,000 distinct CDR3 sequences, more than 40% observed once, and the top ten hold 18%. The CDR3 is 13 residues long. Germline assignment: CDR1 LNHNV and CDR2 YYDKDF (reference sequence). V lost 2 bases, J lost 6 bases, and 9 bases lay in between. Remarks on this clonotype: Antigen specificity is unknown.

The chain combines TRBV15 with TRBJ2-3; no clear D gene. This sequence originates from a woman in her fifties or sixties in good health. The sequenced sample was blood. This CDR3 is CATSRPGGDTQYF. The DNA of the CDR3 is TGTGCCACCAGCAGACCCGGTGGCGATACGCAGTATTTT.